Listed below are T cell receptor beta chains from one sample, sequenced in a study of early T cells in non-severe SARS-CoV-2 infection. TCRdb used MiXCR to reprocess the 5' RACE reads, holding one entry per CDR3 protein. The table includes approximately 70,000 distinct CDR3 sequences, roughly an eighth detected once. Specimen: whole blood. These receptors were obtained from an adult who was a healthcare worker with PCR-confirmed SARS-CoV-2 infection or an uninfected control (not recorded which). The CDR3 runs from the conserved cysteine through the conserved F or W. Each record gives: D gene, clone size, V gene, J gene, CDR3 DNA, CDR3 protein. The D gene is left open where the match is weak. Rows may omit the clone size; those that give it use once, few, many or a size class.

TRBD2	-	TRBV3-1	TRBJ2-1	TGTGCCAGCAGCCACGACCGACTAGCGGGAAGCCGAAACGAGCAGTTCTTC	CASSHDRLAGSRNEQFF
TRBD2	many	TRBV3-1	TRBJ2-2	TGTGCCAGCAGCCCCCGCGGGACTAGCGGGGGCATCGGGGAGCTGTTTTTT	CASSPRGTSGGIGELFF
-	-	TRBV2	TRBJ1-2	TGTGCCAGCATGGATGCAGTAATTAACTATGGCTACACCTTC	CASMDAVINYGYTF
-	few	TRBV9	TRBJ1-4	TGTGCCAGCAGTGCCGGGACTTCGAATGAAAAACTGTTTTTT	CASSAGTSNEKLFF
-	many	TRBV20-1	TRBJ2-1	TGCAGTGCTCAGGGGGTAGGAGGGTCCTACAATGAGCAGTTCTTC	CSAQGVGGSYNEQFF
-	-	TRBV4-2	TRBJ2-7	TGTGCCAGCAGCCAAGAAAAAGCCGACGTGCGGTTCTACGAGCAGTACTTC	CASSQEKADVRFYEQYF
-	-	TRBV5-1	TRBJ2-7	TGCGCCAGCAGCGGACAGCTATACGAGGAGTACTTC	CASSGQLYEEYF
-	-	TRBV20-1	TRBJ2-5	TGCAGTGCTATAGGGGTAAAGACCCAGTACTTC	CSAIGVKTQYF
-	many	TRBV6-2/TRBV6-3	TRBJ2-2	TGTGCCAGCACTTCGTACACCGGGGAGCTGTTTTTT	CASTSYTGELFF
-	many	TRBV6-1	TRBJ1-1	TGTGCCAGCAAGGGGGGGGTACGACCTGAAGCTTTCTTT	CASKGGVRPEAFF
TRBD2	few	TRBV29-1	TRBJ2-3	TGCAGCGTCTGGGCAGCGGGAGTAACAGATACGCAGTATTTT	CSVWAAGVTDTQYF
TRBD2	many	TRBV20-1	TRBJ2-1	TGCAGTGCTAGAGATACAGGGACTAGCCCGAGAAGTGAGCAGTTCTTC	CSARDTGTSPRSEQFF
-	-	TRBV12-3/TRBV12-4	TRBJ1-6	TGTGCCAGCAGTTTTCTGAATAATTCACCCCTCCACTTT	CASSFLNNSPLHF
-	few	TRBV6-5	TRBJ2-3	TGTGCCAGCAGTTACTGGGGGAGGACCACAGATACGCAGTATTTT	CASSYWGRTTDTQYF
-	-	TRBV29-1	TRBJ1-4	TGCAGCGTACTCGGACAGAGCCTTAATGAAAAACTGTTTTTT	CSVLGQSLNEKLFF
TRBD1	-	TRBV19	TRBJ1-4	TGTGCCAGCGAATCGACAGGGAGTGCGGAAAAACTGTTTTTT	CASESTGSAEKLFF
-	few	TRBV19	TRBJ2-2	TGTGCCAGTAGTATCGCAGCCATCGCGAACACCGGGGAGCTGTTTTTT	CASSIAAIANTGELFF
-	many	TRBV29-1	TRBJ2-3	TGCAGCTTCAAGGGGAGCACAGATACGCAGTATTTT	CSFKGSTDTQYF